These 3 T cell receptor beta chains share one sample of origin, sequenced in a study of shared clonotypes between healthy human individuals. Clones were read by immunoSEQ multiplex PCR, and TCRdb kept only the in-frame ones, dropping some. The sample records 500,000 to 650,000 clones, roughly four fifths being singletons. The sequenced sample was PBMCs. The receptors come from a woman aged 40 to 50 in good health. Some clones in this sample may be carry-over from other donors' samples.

CDR3 residues: CASSSRGSGRAETQYF. In DNA form, the CDR3 reads TGTGCCAGCAGCTCGAGGGGAAGCGGGAGAGCGGAGACCCAGTACTTC. The chain links TRBV5-4 to TRBJ2-5; TRBD2 matches 8 bases. The CDR3 has 16 amino acids. Germline V gene lookup returns CDR1 SGHNT and CDR2 YYREEE (reference sequence). V shed 3 bases and J 5 bases; nucleotides not matched to a gene: 12.

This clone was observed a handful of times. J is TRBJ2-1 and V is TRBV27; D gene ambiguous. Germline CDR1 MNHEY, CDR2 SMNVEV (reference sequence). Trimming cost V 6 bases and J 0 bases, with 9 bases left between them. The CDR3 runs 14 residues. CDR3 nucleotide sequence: TGTGCCAGCAGCCCCCAAAGCTCCTACAATGAGCAGTTCTTC. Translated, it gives CASSPQSSYNEQFF.

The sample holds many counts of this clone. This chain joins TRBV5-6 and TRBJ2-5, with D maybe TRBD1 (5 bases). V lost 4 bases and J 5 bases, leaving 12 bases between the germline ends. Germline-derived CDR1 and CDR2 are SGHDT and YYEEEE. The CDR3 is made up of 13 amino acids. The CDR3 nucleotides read TGTGCCAGCAGCGGTGACCCAGGGGAGACCCAGTACTTC. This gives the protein CASSGDPGETQYF.